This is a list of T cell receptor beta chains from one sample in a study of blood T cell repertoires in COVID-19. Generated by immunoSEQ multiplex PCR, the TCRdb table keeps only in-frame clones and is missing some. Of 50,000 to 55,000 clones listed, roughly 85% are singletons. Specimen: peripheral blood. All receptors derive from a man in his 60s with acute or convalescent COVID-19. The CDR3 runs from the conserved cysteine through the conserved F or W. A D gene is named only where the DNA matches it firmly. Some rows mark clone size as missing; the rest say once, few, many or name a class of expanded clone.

CDR3 DNA: TGTGCCAGCAGTCCCGGTTACTATTCACCCCTCCACTTT
CDR3 protein: CASSPGYYSPLHF
J gene: TRBJ1-6
D gene: NA
V gene: TRBV28
clone size: NA

CDR3 DNA: TGTGCCACCAGCAGAGCGGGGGTGAACACCGGGGAGCTGTTTTTT
CDR3 protein: CATSRAGVNTGELFF
J gene: TRBJ2-2
D gene: NA
V gene: TRBV15
clone size: NA

CDR3 DNA: TGTGCCAGCAGTTACGGCGGGACCCAGCCCCAGCATTTT
CDR3 protein: CASSYGGTQPQHF
J gene: TRBJ1-5
D gene: NA
V gene: TRBV6-5
clone size: NA

CDR3 DNA: TGTGCCAGCAGTGAGTTGAGGGAGCAGTACTTC
CDR3 protein: CASSELREQYF
J gene: TRBJ2-7
D gene: NA
V gene: TRBV25-1
clone size: few

CDR3 DNA: TGTGCCACCAGTCAACTAGACCGATCGTACGAGCAGTACTTC
CDR3 protein: CATSQLDRSYEQYF
J gene: TRBJ2-7
D gene: NA
V gene: TRBV10-3
clone size: NA

CDR3 DNA: TGTGCCAGCAGCGGGGAACGAGGGTCCAGTACGCAGTATTTT
CDR3 protein: CASSGERGSSTQYF
J gene: TRBJ2-3
D gene: NA
V gene: TRBV11-2
clone size: NA

CDR3 DNA: TGTGCCAGCAGTTTCGGACAGGGGGGCTACGAGCAGTACTTC
CDR3 protein: CASSFGQGGYEQYF
J gene: TRBJ2-7
D gene: TRBD1
V gene: TRBV6-6
clone size: NA

CDR3 DNA: TGTGCCTGGATCTTTAGGACAGGTCTGTGGGGAAACACTGAAGCTTTCTTT
CDR3 protein: CAWIFRTGLWGNTEAFF
J gene: TRBJ1-1
D gene: TRBD1
V gene: TRBV30
clone size: NA

CDR3 DNA: TGTGCCAGCAAGACTCTGATCAGCCCGAACACTGAAGCTTTCTTT
CDR3 protein: CASKTLISPNTEAFF
J gene: TRBJ1-1
D gene: NA
V gene: TRBV2
clone size: NA

CDR3 DNA: TGTGCCAGCAGTTTTGGGTGGGGCCGCTACACCTTC
CDR3 protein: CASSFGWGRYTF
J gene: TRBJ1-2
D gene: NA
V gene: TRBV12-3/TRBV12-4
clone size: NA

CDR3 DNA: TGTGCCAGCGCTGGACTAGCGGGCTACAATGAGCAGTTCTTC
CDR3 protein: CASAGLAGYNEQFF
J gene: TRBJ2-1
D gene: TRBD2
V gene: TRBV7-2
clone size: NA

CDR3 DNA: TGCGCCAGCAGCTTGTCGGTTAGTTACAATGAGCAGTTCTTC
CDR3 protein: CASSLSVSYNEQFF
J gene: TRBJ2-1
D gene: NA
V gene: TRBV5-1
clone size: NA

CDR3 DNA: TGCAGCGTTAAAAGGGCGGGCTATGGCTACACCTTC
CDR3 protein: CSVKRAGYGYTF
J gene: TRBJ1-2
D gene: NA
V gene: TRBV29-1
clone size: NA

CDR3 DNA: TGTGCCAGCAGCCCGACTAGCGGGAACTACAATGAGCAGTTCTTC
CDR3 protein: CASSPTSGNYNEQFF
J gene: TRBJ2-1
D gene: NA
V gene: TRBV21-1
clone size: NA

CDR3 DNA: TGCGCCAGCAGCCCCGAGGGCGGGAGGACCTACGAGCAGTACTTC
CDR3 protein: CASSPEGGRTYEQYF
J gene: TRBJ2-7
D gene: TRBD2
V gene: TRBV4-1
clone size: NA

CDR3 DNA: TGCGCCAGCAGCTTGGGGGGCTCCCATTCACCCCTCCACTTT
CDR3 protein: CASSLGGSHSPLHF
J gene: TRBJ1-6
D gene: NA
V gene: TRBV5-1
clone size: NA

CDR3 DNA: TGTGCCAGTAGTATAGAGAGCTCTGGGGCCAACGTCCTGACTTTC
CDR3 protein: CASSIESSGANVLTF
J gene: TRBJ2-6
D gene: NA
V gene: TRBV19
clone size: NA

CDR3 DNA: TGCGCCAGCAGCTTGGAGGGGAGGGGACCCTACGAGCAGTACTTC
CDR3 protein: CASSLEGRGPYEQYF
J gene: TRBJ2-7
D gene: TRBD2
V gene: TRBV5-1
clone size: NA

CDR3 DNA: TGCGCCAGCAGCTTGAGTGGGACAGGGTTTGAAGCTTTCTTT
CDR3 protein: CASSLSGTGFEAFF
J gene: TRBJ1-1
D gene: TRBD1
V gene: TRBV5-1
clone size: NA

CDR3 DNA: TGTGCCAGCAGTGATCCGGGCCGGGGTAGTAATTCACCCCTCCACTTT
CDR3 protein: CASSDPGRGSNSPLHF
J gene: TRBJ1-6
D gene: NA
V gene: TRBV2
clone size: NA

CDR3 DNA: TGTGCCAGTTCCGAGGGACAGACCTCCTACAATGAGCAGTTCTTC
CDR3 protein: CASSEGQTSYNEQFF
J gene: TRBJ2-1
D gene: TRBD1
V gene: TRBV18
clone size: NA